Listed below are T cell receptor beta chains from one sample, sequenced in a study of chemoradiotherapy in HPV16-positive cancers. Clones were sequenced by immunoSEQ multiplex PCR, and TCRdb holds only the in-frame ones, with some missing. The repertoire includes 10,000 to 15,000 clones, roughly 81% of them detected once, and more than 0.9% sits in the top ten. Sample acquisition took place from a patient who underwent chemoradiotherapy. The source of these receptors is a human donor with HPV-associated anogenital cancer. CDR3s include the opening cysteine and the closing phenylalanine or tryptophan. D genes are given only for firm matches. A clone size is listed for some rows: how often the clone was seen (once, few, many), or a class if it is expanded.

v_gene,abundance,d_gene,j_gene,CDR3aa,CDR3nt
TRBV19,.,TRBD1,TRBJ1-5,CASSIATGGTQPQHF,TGTGCCAGTAGTATAGCTACAGGGGGAACTCAGCCCCAGCATTTT
TRBV15,.,TRBD2,TRBJ2-7,CATSRDAAGDLEQYF,TGTGCCACCAGCAGAGATGCAGCGGGAGACCTCGAGCAGTACTTC
TRBV9,.,.,TRBJ2-7,CASSPSGYEQYF,TGTGCCAGCAGTCCCTCGGGCTACGAGCAGTACTTC
TRBV29-1,.,.,TRBJ1-2,CSAGTRSYGYTF,TGCAGCGCTGGGACCCGCTCCTATGGCTACACCTTC
TRBV9,.,.,TRBJ2-1,CASSVRPNNYNEQFF,TGTGCCAGCAGCGTACGGCCGAATAACTACAATGAGCAGTTCTTC
TRBV9,.,.,TRBJ2-2,CASSTLANTGELFF,TGTGCCAGCAGCACCCTGGCGAACACCGGGGAGCTGTTTTTT
TRBV9,.,.,TRBJ2-3,CASSQGPATDTQYF,TGTGCCAGCAGCCAGGGACCAGCGACCGATACGCAGTATTTT
TRBV6-6,.,TRBD2,TRBJ2-3,CASSYGPGGAMDTQYF,TGTGCCAGCAGTTACGGCCCCGGGGGGGCCATGGATACGCAGTATTTT
TRBV25-1,.,.,TRBJ2-1,CASRGPANNEQFF,TGTGCCAGCAGGGGGCCGGCGAACAATGAGCAGTTCTTC
TRBV5-1,.,.,TRBJ2-5,CASSLAGETQYF,TGCGCCAGCAGCTTGGCCGGGGAGACCCAGTACTTC
TRBV7-2,.,.,TRBJ1-2,CASSRDTLDYGYTF,TGTGCCAGCAGCAGGGACACTCTAGACTATGGCTACACCTTC
TRBV27,.,TRBD1,TRBJ1-2,CASSPRTGGFGYTF,TGTGCCAGCAGTCCCCGGACAGGGGGGTTTGGCTACACCTTC
TRBV11-2,.,.,TRBJ2-1,CASSSGVAVHEQFF,TGTGCCAGCAGCTCCGGGGTAGCGGTGCATGAGCAGTTCTTC
TRBV19,.,TRBD1,TRBJ1-5,CASSPGTGGGGNQPQHF,TGTGCCAGTAGTCCCGGGACAGGGGGAGGGGGCAATCAGCCCCAGCATTTT
TRBV11-3,.,.,TRBJ1-1,CASSPAGLNTEAFF,TGTGCCAGCAGCCCAGCGGGCCTTAACACTGAAGCTTTCTTT
TRBV10-3,few,TRBD1,TRBJ2-7,CAIREDRGPLEQYF,TGTGCCATCAGGGAGGACAGGGGGCCACTCGAGCAGTACTTC
TRBV5-1,.,TRBD2,TRBJ2-6,CASSLLDPSGLTGANVLTF,TGCGCCAGCAGCTTGTTGGACCCTAGCGGGTTAACTGGGGCCAACGTCCTGACTTTC
TRBV7-9,.,.,TRBJ2-5,CASSPGVEKTQYF,TGTGCCAGCAGTCCAGGGGTCGAGAAGACCCAGTACTTC
TRBV18,once,.,TRBJ2-5,CASSLDRQETQYF,TGTGCCAGCTCACTGGACAGACAAGAGACCCAGTACTTC
TRBV4-3,.,.,TRBJ1-2,CASSQDLVQFYGYTF,TGCGCCAGCAGCCAAGATCTTGTACAGTTCTATGGCTACACCTTC
TRBV19,.,.,TRBJ1-5,CASSIDLVGQPQHF,TGTGCCAGTAGTATAGATCTCGTGGGACAGCCCCAGCATTTT
TRBV7-2,.,.,TRBJ2-2,CASSLVSSSNTGELFF,TGTGCCAGCAGCTTAGTGTCTAGCTCAAACACCGGGGAGCTGTTTTTT
TRBV7-2,.,.,TRBJ2-7,CASSLARTRGNEQYF,TGTGCCAGCAGCTTAGCCAGGACCCGTGGGAACGAGCAGTACTTC
TRBV19,once,TRBD2,TRBJ2-1,CASSWTSGTNEQFF,TGTGCCAGTAGCTGGACTAGCGGGACCAATGAGCAGTTCTTC
TRBV19,.,.,TRBJ1-2,CASVQDGLYGYTF,TGTGCCAGTGTCCAGGACGGACTCTATGGCTACACCTTC
TRBV5-1,.,.,TRBJ1-3,CASSLPGAGNTIYF,TGCGCCAGCAGCTTGCCAGGGGCTGGAAACACCATATATTTT
TRBV19,.,.,TRBJ2-3,CASSYMSGYSTDTQYF,TGTGCCAGTTCCTACATGAGCGGGTACAGCACAGATACGCAGTATTTT
TRBV30,.,.,TRBJ1-6,CAWSRQEANYNSPLHF,TGTGCCTGGAGCAGACAGGAGGCAAATTATAATTCACCCCTCCACTTT
TRBV7-2,.,.,TRBJ1-3,CASSLGPGQGNTIYF,TGTGCCAGCAGCTTAGGCCCGGGACAAGGAAACACCATATATTTT
TRBV28,.,.,TRBJ2-1,CASSPLLPISGYNEQFF,TGTGCCAGCAGTCCGCTCCTCCCGATCTCCGGCTACAATGAGCAGTTCTTC
TRBV6-6,.,.,TRBJ2-5,CASSFPPGQEAQYF,TGTGCCAGCAGTTTCCCCCCGGGACAAGAGGCCCAGTACTTC
TRBV28,.,TRBD1,TRBJ2-6,CASSSGGKVSGANVLTF,TGTGCCAGCAGTTCAGGGGGAAAAGTCTCTGGGGCCAACGTCCTGACTTTC